This T cell receptor beta chain is from a study of beta chain features in type 1 diabetes. Regarding the study as a whole: VDJ junctions from patients with type 1 diabetes contained fewer insertions and more deletions. In these data, an HLA type influence on TCRB rearrangement remained unresolved. Patients' naive, central memory and regulatory TCRB repertoires appeared more alike than those of healthy donors.

The germline V and J ends were trimmed by 4 bases and 1 base, with 16 bases remaining between them. The CDR3 loop spans 15 amino acids. The germline CDR1 and CDR2 sequences are SQVTM and ANQGSEA. This clone was counted between two and nine times. Its specificity is not known. Investigators reverse transcribed all isolated RNA, so they sequenced expressed TCRB transcripts. Naive, central memory and regulatory T cell samples came to a mean of approximately 3.6 million reads. Produced via immunoSEQ multiplex PCR; TCRdb's table is partial and in-frame only. The table records 200,000 to 250,000 clones, 27% of them present only once.

This chain joins TRBV29-1 and TRBJ1-2; D perhaps matches TRBD1 (5 bases). This receptor was identified in a man younger than 40 in good health. The sample taken for sequencing was central memory CD4+ T cells from blood. The CDR3 sequence is CSVAAGTTDNYGYTF. CDR3 bases: TGCAGCGTTGCGGCTGGGACGACAGATAACTATGGCTACACCTTC.